This TCR beta chain was sequenced in a study of T cell responses to AZD1222 COVID-19 vaccine. Broader study findings: Unmutated regions of variants are reportedly targeted by nearly half of spike-specific TCRs.

V lost 1 base to trimming and J lost 5 bases, with 6 bases between them. Germline V gene lookup returns CDR1 LGHDT and CDR2 YNNKEL (reference sequence). CDR3 length: 12 residues. Turning to this clone: Its specificity is not known.

Generated by immunoSEQ multiplex PCR, the TCRdb table keeps only in-frame clones and is missing some. The sample consists of about 110,000 clones, about 90% of them appearing once. The chain employs TRBV3-1 (or the pseudogene TRBV3-2) and TRBJ2-7; the D gene is possibly TRBD2 (5 bases). The sequenced sample was peripheral blood, obtained on day 0 of AZD1222 vaccination. The receptor comes from an adult in good health. The CDR3 DNA is TGTGCCAGCAGCCAAGGAGGGAACGAGCAGTACTTC. Translation: CASSQGGNEQYF.